This T cell receptor (beta chain) was captured by sequencing in a study of T cell changes during pregnancy in multiple sclerosis. The CDR3 spans 16 residues. V dropped 2 bases and J dropped 2 bases, with 15 bases sitting between them. Germline V gene sequence: CDR1 MNHEY, CDR2 SVGAGI. Here immunoSEQ multiplex PCR was the method, and the copy in TCRdb shows in-frame clones only, minus some. In the table there are 55,000 to 65,000 clones, roughly 92% of which are singletons. The chain couples TRBV6-5 to TRBJ2-5; maybe TRBD2 (7 bases). The source is a female donor with multiple sclerosis, enrolled in a pregnancy study. The sequencing here drew on peripheral blood, taken in the first trimester of pregnancy. The CDR3, as DNA: TGTGCCAGCAGTTACGGTACGGGGGGCTGGCAAGAGACCCAGTACTTC. This gives the protein CASSYGTGGWQETQYF.